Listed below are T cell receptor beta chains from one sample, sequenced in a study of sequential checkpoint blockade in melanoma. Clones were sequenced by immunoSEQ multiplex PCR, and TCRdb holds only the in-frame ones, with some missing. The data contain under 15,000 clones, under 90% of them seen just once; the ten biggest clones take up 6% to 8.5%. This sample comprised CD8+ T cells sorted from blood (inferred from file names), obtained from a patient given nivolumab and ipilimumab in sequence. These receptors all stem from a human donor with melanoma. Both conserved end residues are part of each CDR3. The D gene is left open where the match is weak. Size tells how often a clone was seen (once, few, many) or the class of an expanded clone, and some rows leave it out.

CASSQVGGEQFF	TGCGCCAGCAGCCAAGTCGGTGGTGAGCAGTTCTTC	TRBV4-1	12	TRBJ2-1	NA	NA
CASSEGNEQFF	TGTGCCAGCAGTGAGGGCAATGAGCAGTTCTTC	TRBV27	11	TRBJ2-1	NA	NA
CASSPGYLATQYF	TGTGCCAGCAGCCCAGGGTATCTTGCGACCCAGTACTTC	TRBV5-6	13	TRBJ2-5	NA	NA
CASSFGTSYGYTF	TGTGCCAGCAGCTTTGGTACATCCTATGGCTACACCTTC	TRBV5-6	13	TRBJ1-2	NA	NA
CASSIDVGVNEQFF	TGTGCCAGTAGTATTGATGTAGGGGTCAATGAGCAGTTCTTC	TRBV19	14	TRBJ2-1	few	NA
CASSLGEGTEAFF	TGTGCCAGCAGCTTAGGGGAGGGGACTGAAGCTTTCTTT	TRBV13	13	TRBJ1-1	few	NA
CASSLGQLNQPQHF	TGTGCCAGCAGTTTAGGACAGCTCAATCAGCCCCAGCATTTT	TRBV27	14	TRBJ1-5	NA	NA
CASSLAGTGQDKDYGYTF	TGCGCCAGCAGCCTTGCAGGGACCGGACAGGACAAGGACTATGGCTACACCTTC	TRBV5-1	18	TRBJ1-2	NA	TRBD1
CASSPRGGNTEAFF	TGTGCCAGCAGCCCAAGGGGGGGGAACACTGAAGCTTTCTTT	TRBV13	14	TRBJ1-1	NA	NA
CASSSDRGITDTQYF	TGTGCCAGCAGTTCGGACAGGGGCATCACAGATACGCAGTATTTT	TRBV6-5	15	TRBJ2-3	few	TRBD1
CASSIFLRGQDLNTEAFF	TGTGCCAGTAGTATATTCCTTCGCGGACAGGACCTGAACACTGAAGCTTTCTTT	TRBV19	18	TRBJ1-1	NA	TRBD1
CARSRGNEQFF	TGTGCCAGATCTAGGGGAAATGAGCAGTTCTTC	TRBV2	11	TRBJ2-1	once	NA
CASSLGGTVRMTNEKLFF	TGTGCCAGCAGTTTGGGTGGGACAGTGAGGATGACTAATGAAAAACTGTTTTTT	TRBV28	18	TRBJ1-4	few	TRBD1
CASSLVYRESYEQYF	TGTGCCAGCAGCTTAGTGTACAGGGAGTCCTACGAGCAGTACTTC	TRBV7-2	15	TRBJ2-7	NA	NA
CASSSGLDDMETQYF	TGTGCCAGCAGTTCAGGACTAGATGATATGGAGACCCAGTACTTC	TRBV28	15	TRBJ2-5	NA	TRBD2
CASSLSGGADTQYF	TGTGCCAGCAGCCTGAGCGGGGGGGCAGATACGCAGTATTTT	TRBV13	14	TRBJ2-3	NA	TRBD2
CASSEVWGHENTEAFF	TGCGCCAGCAGTGAGGTTTGGGGACACGAGAACACTGAAGCTTTCTTT	TRBV10-1	16	TRBJ1-1	NA	NA
CSAAAWDEQYF	TGCAGTGCCGCGGCCTGGGACGAGCAGTACTTC	TRBV20-1	11	TRBJ2-7	NA	NA
CASSPRQGADTQYF	TGTGCCAGCAGCCCCCGACAGGGGGCAGATACGCAGTATTTT	TRBV13	14	TRBJ2-3	NA	TRBD1
CASSRGRQGVTEAFF	TGTGCCAGCAGCCGCGGGAGACAGGGGGTAACTGAAGCTTTCTTT	TRBV2	15	TRBJ1-1	NA	TRBD1
CASSQGSGSNQPQHF	TGCGCCAGCAGTCAGGGGTCGGGGAGCAATCAGCCCCAGCATTTT	TRBV4-1	15	TRBJ1-5	NA	NA
CASSFLQGISYEQYF	TGTGCCAGCAGTTTTTTGCAGGGGATTTCCTACGAGCAGTACTTC	TRBV27	15	TRBJ2-7	once	NA
CASIGQGWTGELFF	TGTGCCAGCATCGGACAGGGATGGACCGGGGAGCTGTTTTTT	TRBV2	14	TRBJ2-2	few	TRBD1
CASSHTGLAGYEQYF	TGTGCCAGCAGCCATACGGGACTAGCGGGGTACGAGCAGTACTTC	TRBV4-2	15	TRBJ2-7	NA	TRBD2
CSATKNTEAFF	TGCAGTGCTACAAAGAACACTGAAGCTTTCTTT	TRBV20-1	11	TRBJ1-1	few	NA
CASSYDGGGTDTQYF	TGTGCCAGCAGTTACGACGGAGGGGGCACAGATACGCAGTATTTT	TRBV6-5	15	TRBJ2-3	once	NA
CASRQGQQQETQYF	TGTGCCAGCCGCCAGGGGCAGCAACAAGAGACCCAGTACTTC	TRBV6-5	14	TRBJ2-5	NA	NA
CASSIYEGTTYEQYF	TGTGCCAGCAGCATTTACGAGGGTACCACCTACGAGCAGTACTTC	TRBV7-3	15	TRBJ2-7	NA	NA
CASSFGLAGSYEQYF	TGTGCCAGCAGCTTCGGACTAGCGGGCTCCTACGAGCAGTACTTC	TRBV13	15	TRBJ2-7	NA	TRBD2
CASSLLAGYNEQFF	TGTGCCAGCAGTCTTCTAGCGGGGTACAATGAGCAGTTCTTC	TRBV27	14	TRBJ2-1	NA	TRBD2
CAWSRDSPPYNEQFF	TGTGCCTGGAGTAGGGACAGTCCCCCCTACAATGAGCAGTTCTTC	TRBV30	15	TRBJ2-1	NA	TRBD1
CASSYLRTGRTEAFF	TGTGCCAGCAGTTACTTAAGGACAGGGAGAACTGAAGCTTTCTTT	TRBV6-5	15	TRBJ1-1	NA	TRBD1
CSVASGGPTDTQYF	TGCAGCGTTGCCAGCGGGGGGCCCACAGATACGCAGTATTTT	TRBV29-1	14	TRBJ2-3	few	TRBD2
CASTSGRLAGINEQFF	TGTGCCAGCACCTCTGGGAGACTAGCGGGGATCAATGAGCAGTTCTTC	TRBV27	16	TRBJ2-1	NA	TRBD2